This TCR beta chain was documented in a study of blood T cell repertoires in COVID-19. Original analysis: For nucleated cells, counts were estimated from reference gene primer amplification. Clones were read by immunoSEQ multiplex PCR, and TCRdb kept only the in-frame ones, dropping some. That table is the source of V, J and clone size, and D and trimming were worked out from the DNA. The data hold 290,000 or so clones, with approximately 82% observed a single time. Recruitment covered about two dozen US areas and drew participants whose ages spanned roughly 18 to 100 years. Germline loops: CDR1 SGHAT, CDR2 FQNNGV. V shed 0 bases and J shed 6 bases, with 9 bases lying between them. CDR3 size: 15 residues.

Material for sequencing was PBMCs or T cells enriched from blood (not recorded which). The receptor comes from a man in his forties who had been exposed to COVID-19. The gene calls are TRBV11-2 and TRBJ1-6; the D is unclear. CDR3 amino acids: CASSLDRVTNSPLHF. The CDR3 coding sequence is TGTGCCAGCAGCTTAGATCGGGTTACTAATTCACCCCTCCACTTT. Full variable domain (missing parts from reference TRBV11-2 and TRBJ1-6): EAGVAQSPRYKIIEKRQSVAFWCNPISGHATLYWYQQILGQGPKLLIQFQNNGVVDDSQLPKDRFSAERLKGVDSTLKIQPAKLEDSAVYLCASSLDRVTNSPLHFGNGTRLTVT.